The 29 T cell receptor beta chains in this list originate from one sample, sequenced in a study of blood T cell repertoires in COVID-19. The protocol was immunoSEQ multiplex PCR, while the TCRdb copy is restricted to in-frame clones and leaves out a portion. Of 400,000 to 550,000 clones listed, around 89% are singletons. Sequencing was done on a sample of peripheral blood. These receptors all stem from a woman between 25 and 40 years old with acute or convalescent COVID-19.

The V and J genes are TRBV15 and TRBJ1-2; 9 bases fit TRBD1. V gave up 3 bases and J gave up 2 bases; unmatched junction bases: 7. The CDR3 covers 16 residues. Germline V gene lookup returns CDR1 LNHNV and CDR2 YYDKDF (reference sequence). CDR3 in DNA: TGTGCCACCAGCAGTCCCGGGACAGGGCTGAACTATGGCTACACCTTC. This encodes CATSSPGTGLNYGYTF.

The J gene is TRBJ2-1, the V gene TRBV2; 8 bases agree with TRBD2. This CDR3 contains 14 residues. Trimming at V came to 7 bases and at J to 2 bases, leaving 4 bases not matched to a gene. Germline lookup yields CDR1 SNHLY and CDR2 FYNNEI. For the CDR3, the DNA is TGTGCCAGCACGGTGCGGGGGGCCTACAATGAGCAGTTCTTC. The encoded protein is CASTVRGAYNEQFF.

This sequence joins TRBV6-2 or TRBV6-3 and TRBJ1-1, with 8 bases that match TRBD1. The CDR3 is 17 residues long. Germline assignment: CDR1 MNHEY and CDR2 SVGEGT. V trimming: 6 bases; J trimming: 2 bases; junction bases outside the gene matches: 14. In DNA form, the CDR3 reads TGTGCCAGCAGCCCTTTTTGGCAGGGGGCAGGAAACACTGAAGCTTTCTTT. It encodes CASSPFWQGAGNTEAFF.

The chain recombines TRBV7-2 with TRBJ1-2; 11 positions agree with TRBD1. V trimming: 3 bases; J trimming: 8 bases; junction bases outside the gene matches: 8. This CDR3 comprises 15 residues. CDR1 is SGHTA, CDR2 FQGNSA, per germline. CDR3 amino acids: CASSLSGTGGDGYTF. The CDR3, as DNA: TGTGCCAGCAGCTTGTCCGGGACAGGGGGAGACGGCTACACCTTC.

The J gene is TRBJ1-5, the V gene TRBV25-1; 8 bases are shared with TRBD1. The CDR3 covers 16 residues. Germline-derived CDR1 and CDR2 are MGHDK and SYGVNS. The J segment lost 4 bases and the V segment lost 9 bases, leaving 14 bases of the junction unmatched. CDR3: CARTINDRGCNQPQHF. The CDR3 DNA reads TGTGCCAGGACGATCAATGACAGGGGATGTAATCAGCCCCAGCATTTT.

This chain uses TRBV5-1 with TRBJ2-1; the match to TRBD2 covers 10 bases. The V and J ends lost 1 base and 8 bases, in that order; junction bases with no gene match: 9. The CDR3 consists of 16 residues. From germline, CDR1 is SGHRS and CDR2 YFSETQ. The CDR3 DNA sequence: TGCGCCAGCAGCTTGAATAGTCTAGCGGGGGCCGATGAGCAGTTCTTC. This translates into CASSLNSLAGADEQFF.

Concerning this clone itself: The sample holds other DNA sequences that translate to the same CDR3. This chain joins TRBV2 and TRBJ2-3, with D perhaps matching TRBD1 (5 bases). The CDR3 is 15 amino acids. The germline V gene encodes CDR1 SNHLY and CDR2 FYNNEI. Trimming removed 1 base at V and 0 bases at J, with 8 bases between. This chain's CDR3 is CASSEDRSSTDTQYF. The CDR3 DNA reads TGTGCCAGCAGTGAAGACAGGTCGAGCACAGATACGCAGTATTTT.

This clone was found many times. The rearrangement links TRBV7-8 to TRBJ1-6; TRBD1 matches 7 bases. CDR1 and CDR2 from the germline V gene are SGHVS and FQNEAQ. This CDR3 contains 17 residues. V lost 2 bases and J lost 7; bases outside the gene matches: 11. DNA of the CDR3: TGTGCCAGCAGCTTACGAGAGCCGGGACAGCTAAATTCACCCCTCCACTTT. Protein: CASSLREPGQLNSPLHF.

The chain links TRBV27 to TRBJ2-2; D ambiguous. This CDR3 contains 14 residues. Germline V gives CDR1 MNHEY, CDR2 SMNVEV (reference sequence). V dropped 7 bases and J dropped 0 bases, with 9 bases sitting between them. The CDR3 sequence: CASTNLANTGELFF. CDR3 coding DNA: TGTGCCAGCACTAACCTCGCGAACACCGGGGAGCTGTTTTTT.

This clone was recorded a few times. V is TRBV5-6 and J is TRBJ1-6, with TRBD1 matching 8 bases. Germline V gene data show CDR1 as SGHDT and CDR2 as YYEEEE. J was trimmed by 10 bases and V by 6 bases; bases with no gene match: 21. The CDR3 sequence is 18 residues long. The CDR3 here is CASTRSRGQGFLKSPLHF. In DNA form, the CDR3 reads TGTGCCAGCACCAGAAGCCGTGGACAGGGCTTTTTAAAATCACCCCTCCACTTT.

The CDR3 reads CASIEDRGHYEQYF. For the CDR3, the DNA is TGTGCCAGCATCGAAGACAGGGGGCATTACGAGCAGTACTTC. This sequence joins TRBV28 and TRBJ2-7, with 10 nucleotides matching TRBD1. The V gene end was trimmed by 7 bases and the J gene end by 4 bases; junction bases not matched to a gene: 7. CDR3 size: 14 residues. Per germline, CDR1 MDHEN and CDR2 SYDVKM.

The chain couples TRBV7-3 to TRBJ2-7; D is possibly TRBD1 (7 bases). V lost 4 bases to trimming and J lost 10 bases, with 17 bases between them. Germline values: CDR1 SGHTA, CDR2 FQGTGA. The CDR3 consists of 13 residues. This chain's CDR3 is CASSSQGGGTQYF. DNA of the CDR3: TGTGCCAGCAGCTCTCAGGGGGGAGGCACCCAGTACTTC.

Notes on this clone: An end of the junction does not agree with germline; a read error may underlie this. The chain combines TRBV7-2 with TRBJ2-3; D may be TRBD2 (5 bases). In germline, CDR1 is SGHTA, CDR2 FQGNSA. The CDR3 length is 12 residues. The CDR3 coding sequence is TGTGCCAGCAGCTTAGGTTTCGGGATGTTCCGCTTT. Its protein product is CASSLGFGMFRF.

This chain links TRBV4-1 with TRBJ2-3; 10 bases align to TRBD2. The length of the CDR3 is 17 residues. Germline loops: CDR1 MGHRA, CDR2 YSYEKL. V lost 3 bases to trimming and J lost 2 bases; unmatched junction nucleotides: 8. CDR3 bases: TGCGCCAGCAGCCAGCCCACTAGCGGGGAACACACAGATACGCAGTATTTT. Residues: CASSQPTSGEHTDTQYF.

The genes are TRBV5-6 and TRBJ2-3; no clear D. Trimming stripped 4 bases from V and 2 bases from J, with 14 bases between. The CDR3 covers 15 residues. Germline V lookup: CDR1 SGHDT, CDR2 YYEEEE. CDR3 DNA sequence: TGTGCCAGCAGCGAGAGACTTATACCCACAGATACGCAGTATTTT. This sequence encodes CASSERLIPTDTQYF.

The chain joins TRBV6-5 to TRBJ2-7; 12 bases map to TRBD2. Germline values: CDR1 MNHEY, CDR2 SVGAGI. The CDR3 length is 14 residues. Trimming cost V 7 bases and J 7 bases; bases outside gene matches: 8. The CDR3 DNA follows: TGTGCCAGCATCGCTAGCGGGGGGGCTCGGGAGCAGTACTTC. Its protein is CASIASGGAREQYF.

The chain's CDR3 is CATRVGQLNEKLFF. The CDR3 DNA follows: TGTGCCACCCGGGTCGGACAGCTTAATGAAAAACTGTTTTTT. The V and J genes are TRBV10-3 and TRBJ1-4; weak D call: TRBD1 (6 bases). The germline V gene encodes CDR1 ENHRY and CDR2 SYGVKD. CDR3 length equals 14 residues. The V gene lost 10 bases and the J gene lost 4 bases, with 16 bases spanning the gap.

The V and J genes are TRBV10-1 and TRBJ1-3, with TRBD1 as a possible D gene (5 bases). The CDR3 length is 16 residues. Germline lookup yields CDR1 WNHNN and CDR2 SYGVQD (reference sequence). The V end was cut by 4 bases, the J end by 0 bases, with 13 bases between. CDR3: CASSVGLPNSGNTIYF. The CDR3 coding sequence is TGCGCCAGCAGTGTGGGACTGCCGAACTCTGGAAACACCATATATTTT.

The chain joins TRBV3-1 (or the pseudogene TRBV3-2) to TRBJ1-2; D gene ambiguous. CDR1 LGHDT and CDR2 YNNKEL come from the germline V gene (reference sequence). The CDR3 spans 13 residues. V lost 4 bases to trimming and J lost 5 bases, with 11 bases between them. CDR3 loop: CASSPPGLYGYTF. The CDR3 DNA is TGTGCCAGCAGCCCCCCCGGTCTTTATGGCTACACCTTC.

J is TRBJ1-1 and V is TRBV5-1; 11 bases agree with TRBD1. Germline-derived CDR1 and CDR2 are SGHRS and YFSETQ. With 4 bases clipped from V and 5 bases from J, the junction kept 4 bases outside the gene matches. The CDR3 consists of 14 residues. The CDR3 region is CASSIGQGATEAFF. The CDR3, as DNA: TGCGCCAGCAGCATCGGACAGGGGGCAACTGAAGCTTTCTTT.

The J gene is TRBJ1-2, the V gene TRBV24-1; 8 nucleotides align to TRBD1. CDR3 length: 15 amino acids. The V gene's germline CDR1 is KGHDR and CDR2 SFDVKD. V was pared by 3 bases and J by 2 bases, with 4 bases of the junction left unmatched. As DNA, the CDR3 is TGTGCCACCAGTGATGCCCGGACAGGGAACTATGGCTACACCTTC. It yields the protein CATSDARTGNYGYTF.

The chain joins TRBV19 to TRBJ2-5; no clear D gene. Germline lookup yields CDR1 LNHDA and CDR2 SQIVND (reference sequence). The germline V and J ends were trimmed by 3 bases and 2 bases, with 13 bases remaining between them. The CDR3 loop spans 15 amino acids. The CDR3 nucleotides read TGTGCCAGTAGTATGTATTACGAGACTCAAGAGACCCAGTACTTC. It is translated as CASSMYYETQETQYF.

To note about this clone: This specimen includes other DNA sequences encoding the same CDR3. The chain is built from TRBV5-1 and TRBJ2-2; TRBD2 aligns across 8 bases. V gave up 0 bases and J gave up 7 bases; unmatched junction bases: 5. This CDR3 spans 15 amino acids. CDR1 SGHRS and CDR2 YFSETQ come from the germline V gene. The CDR3 loop reads CASSLAGGQGGELFF. The CDR3 bases are TGCGCCAGCAGCTTGGCGGGGGGGCAAGGCGGGGAGCTGTTTTTT.

This chain uses TRBV30 with TRBJ2-1, with 10 bases aligning to TRBD1. There are 14 residues in the CDR3. CDR1 is GTSNPN and CDR2 is SVGIG in the germline V gene (reference sequence). Trimming at V came to 5 bases and at J to 4 bases, leaving 5 bases not matched to a gene. In nucleotides, the CDR3 is TGTGCCTGGGGGACAGGGGCGGGTTACAATGAGCAGTTCTTC. Residues: CAWGTGAGYNEQFF.

The rearrangement links TRBV19 to TRBJ1-5, with unresolved D. The CDR3 is 14 amino acids. Germline V gene sequence: CDR1 LNHDA, CDR2 SQIVND (reference sequence). V was shortened by 3 bases and J by 3 bases, with 9 bases between the two germline ends. The CDR3, as DNA: TGTGCCAGTAGTATCGGGCGGGACAATCAGCCCCAGCATTTT. Amino acids: CASSIGRDNQPQHF.

The rearrangement links TRBV24-1 to TRBJ2-7, with TRBD1 identical over 10 bases. The CDR3 contains 19 residues. Germline V gene sequence: CDR1 KGHDR, CDR2 SFDVKD. V lost 4 bases and J lost 3; bases outside the gene matches: 17. The CDR3 loop is CATSDPSGGRDRGGYEQYF. The CDR3 nucleotides read TGTGCCACCAGTGACCCGAGCGGCGGCAGGGACAGGGGTGGCTACGAGCAGTACTTC.

J is TRBJ1-4 and V is TRBV2; weak D call: TRBD1 (5 bases). The CDR3 length is 14 residues. CDR1 is SNHLY and CDR2 is FYNNEI in the germline V gene. V was shortened by 2 bases and J by 5 bases, with 9 bases between the two germline ends. The CDR3 reads CASSESSGNEKLFF. The CDR3, as DNA: TGTGCCAGCAGTGAAAGTTCAGGGAATGAAAAACTGTTTTTT.

The chain combines TRBV28 with TRBJ1-2, with a weak D call TRBD1 (6 bases). This CDR3 has 14 residues. With 7 bases removed from V and 5 bases from J, the gap between germline ends came to 17 bases. The germline V gene has CDR1 MDHEN and CDR2 SYDVKM. The CDR3 coding sequence is TGTGCCAGCAAGAATGGCGGGGGGGCTTATGGCTACACCTTC. Its protein is CASKNGGGAYGYTF.

J is TRBJ1-1 and V is TRBV5-1; D is perhaps TRBD1 (6 bases). CDR3 length equals 14 residues. Trimming pared 1 base from V and 4 bases from J, leaving 11 bases between. Germline V gene data show CDR1 as SGHRS and CDR2 as YFSETQ. CDR3 in amino acids: CASSLSGAGTEAFF. The DNA of the CDR3 is TGCGCCAGCAGCTTGTCAGGGGCAGGCACTGAAGCTTTCTTT.